These T cell receptor beta chains were read from a single sample in a study of blood T cells in healthy people across ages. From the 5' RACE reads, TCRdb called clonotypes with MiXCR, one entry per CDR3 protein. The table shows roughly 1.6 million distinct CDR3 sequences, with about 35% occurring only once. Material for sequencing was blood. The source of these receptors is a woman aged 25-40 years in good health. The CDR3 runs from the conserved cysteine through the conserved F or W. The D gene is left open where the match is weak. The size field is filled for only some rows; it gives once, few, many or a size class.

clone_size j_call d_call v_call cdr3_aa cdr3_nt
few TRBJ2-5 NA TRBV7-6 CASSLSYGREETQYF TGTGCCAGCAGCTTAAGTTATGGCAGAGAAGAGACCCAGTACTTC
many TRBJ2-7 NA TRBV11-2 CASSLVGNSYEQYF TGTGCCAGCAGCTTAGTTGGCAACTCCTACGAGCAGTACTTC
NA TRBJ1-1 NA TRBV9 CASSKQGRGNTEAFF TGTGCCAGCAGCAAACAGGGCCGCGGGAACACTGAAGCTTTCTTT
few TRBJ2-1 TRBD2 TRBV3-1 CASSQVGGTSGMDEQFF TGTGCCAGCAGCCAAGTGGGCGGGACTAGTGGAATGGATGAGCAGTTCTTC
NA TRBJ2-2 TRBD1 TRBV13 CASSPPRTGNTGELFF TGTGCCAGTTCGCCGCCGAGGACAGGGAACACCGGGGAGCTGTTTTTT
NA TRBJ1-1 NA TRBV20-1 CSARRVSEAFF TGCAGTGCTCGCCGGGTGTCTGAAGCTTTCTTT
NA TRBJ2-1 NA TRBV28 CASSFGETWDNEQFF TGTGCCAGCAGTTTTGGGGAGACGTGGGACAATGAGCAGTTCTTC
NA TRBJ2-1 NA TRBV5-1 CASSSDVRNEQFF TGCGCCAGCAGCTCGGACGTACGAAATGAGCAGTTCTTC
NA TRBJ2-5 TRBD2 TRBV3-1 CASSQDGASGARETQYF TGTGCCAGCAGCCAAGATGGGGCTAGCGGGGCGCGGGAGACCCAGTACTTC
NA TRBJ2-6 NA TRBV7-9 CASARTRYGANVLTF TGTGCCAGCGCCCGCACCAGATACGGGGCCAACGTCCTGACTTTC
many TRBJ2-1 NA TRBV2 CASSGWNGEGEQFF TGTGCCAGCAGTGGATGGAACGGAGAGGGTGAGCAGTTCTTC
once TRBJ2-5 NA TRBV27 CASSLYLGERETQYF TGTGCCAGCAGTTTATATTTGGGGGAGCGGGAGACCCAGTACTTC
once TRBJ1-5 TRBD1 TRBV20-1 CSARPGTGGRVGNQPQHF TGCAGTGCTAGGCCCGGGACAGGGGGCCGAGTTGGCAATCAGCCCCAGCATTTT
NA TRBJ2-3 TRBD2 TRBV7-9 CASSLGSLAADTQYF TGTGCCAGCAGCTTAGGGAGCCTAGCGGCAGATACGCAGTATTTT
few TRBJ2-3 TRBD2 TRBV3-1 CASSQRAGPTPDTQYF TGTGCCAGCAGCCAGAGAGCGGGGCCCACCCCAGATACGCAGTATTTT
NA TRBJ1-4 NA TRBV7-2 CASSPAPNEELFF TGTGCCAGCAGCCCCGCGCCTAATGAAGAACTGTTTTTT
NA TRBJ1-1 NA TRBV7-9 CASNKDSEAFF TGTGCCAGCAATAAGGACAGTGAAGCTTTCTTT
few TRBJ2-1 TRBD2 TRBV29-1 CSVEEITSGRNNEQFF TGCAGCGTTGAAGAAATCACTAGCGGGAGGAACAATGAGCAGTTCTTC
many TRBJ2-7 NA TRBV5-1 CASSPGTSTYEQYF TGCGCCAGCAGCCCCGGGACGTCAACCTACGAGCAGTACTTC
few TRBJ2-7 NA TRBV6-5 CASSYSGTFTYEQYF TGTGCCAGCAGTTACTCGGGCACCTTTACCTACGAGCAGTACTTC
NA TRBJ2-1 NA TRBV5-1 CASSLTLREAYNEQFF TGCGCCAGCAGCTTAACCCTTAGAGAGGCCTACAATGAGCAGTTCTTC
once TRBJ2-1 NA TRBV18 CASSPMRDHNEQFF TGTGCCAGCTCACCAATGAGAGACCACAATGAGCAGTTCTTC
NA TRBJ2-1 TRBD1 TRBV20-1 CSAISRGPAGEQFF TGCAGTGCTATCTCCAGGGGGCCTGCAGGTGAGCAGTTCTTC
NA TRBJ2-1 NA TRBV6-1 CASKVGESSYNEQFF TGTGCCAGCAAAGTGGGGGAAAGCTCCTACAATGAGCAGTTCTTC
NA TRBJ2-3 NA TRBV6-4 CASSDEAATDTQYF TGTGCCAGCAGTGACGAGGCCGCCACAGATACGCAGTATTTT
few TRBJ2-7 NA TRBV20-1 CSARDEQYF TGCAGTGCTAGAGACGAGCAGTACTTC
once TRBJ1-3 NA TRBV2 CASTRPGNTIYF TGTGCCAGCACCCGACCCGGAAACACCATATATTTT